This paragraph reports one T cell receptor (beta chain). Per the original methods: The authors estimated nucleated cell counts from reference gene primer amplification. Using immunoSEQ multiplex PCR, the repertoire was profiled, and TCRdb retains in-frame clones only, with some absent. That table supplies the V and J calls and clone size; D and trimming were determined from the DNA. The repertoire holds around 170,000 clones, approximately 83% seen once, with 1.5% to 1.7% in the top ten. The data stem from a study of blood T cell repertoires in COVID-19. Study overall: There were acute and convalescent COVID-19 samples, and they came from the United States, Italy and Spain. In each case, the material was cDNA or gDNA derived from T cells, B-cell-depleted T cells, or PBMCs.

The ends were cut back, 7 bases at V and 8 bases at J, with 17 bases in the middle. The germline V gene has CDR1 SGHTA and CDR2 FQGNSA. The CDR3 spans 13 residues. This rearrangement joins TRBV7-2 to TRBJ1-2; D possibly corresponds to TRBD1 (6 bases). Sequencing was performed on peripheral blood. The receptor's source is a human donor in a cohort sampled during active COVID-19. The CDR3 DNA reads TGTGCCAGCAACCCCCAAGGGGGGGGAGGCTACACCTTC. Amino acid sequence: CASNPQGGGGYTF.